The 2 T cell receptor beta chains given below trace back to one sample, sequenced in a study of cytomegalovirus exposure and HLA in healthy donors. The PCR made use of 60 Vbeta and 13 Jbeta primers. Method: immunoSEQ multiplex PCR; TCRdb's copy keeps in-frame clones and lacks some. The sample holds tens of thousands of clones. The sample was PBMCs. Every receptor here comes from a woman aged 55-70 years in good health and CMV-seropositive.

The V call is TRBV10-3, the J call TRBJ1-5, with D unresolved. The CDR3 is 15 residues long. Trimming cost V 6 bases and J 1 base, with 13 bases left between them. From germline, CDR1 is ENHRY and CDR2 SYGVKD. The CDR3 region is CAISSGHGSNQPQHF. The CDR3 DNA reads TGTGCCATCAGCAGCGGGCACGGCAGCAATCAGCCCCAGCATTTT.

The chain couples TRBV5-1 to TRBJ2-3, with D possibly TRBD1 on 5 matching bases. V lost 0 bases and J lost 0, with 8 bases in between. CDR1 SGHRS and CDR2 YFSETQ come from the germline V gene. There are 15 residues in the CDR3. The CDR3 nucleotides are TGCGCCAGCAGCTTGGCGGCAGGGAGCACAGATACGCAGTATTTT. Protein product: CASSLAAGSTDTQYF.